These 7 T cell receptor beta chains share one sample of origin, sequenced in a study of cytomegalovirus exposure and HLA in healthy donors. Researchers ran the PCR with 60 Vbeta and 13 Jbeta primers. TCRdb keeps only in-frame clones here, not all; method: immunoSEQ multiplex PCR. This table holds some 170,000 clones, 78% found once. What was sequenced was PBMCs. The receptors shown here come from a female donor in good health and CMV-seronegative.

The chain links TRBV10-3 to TRBJ1-3; no clear D. The CDR3 runs to 16 residues. Trimming stripped 3 bases from V and 0 bases from J, with 12 bases between. Germline CDR1 reads ENHRY; CDR2 reads SYGVKD. DNA for the CDR3: TGTGCCATCAGTGAAAGGAGATCCTCCTCTGGAAACACCATATATTTT. Protein product: CAISERRSSSGNTIYF.

The chain couples TRBV11-2 to TRBJ2-1; D is undetermined. Germline V CDR1 and CDR2: SGHAT, FQNNGV. The CDR3 runs 10 residues. V was shortened by 6 bases and J by 10 bases, with 7 bases between the two germline ends. Here the CDR3 reads CASSLKEQFF. CDR3 in DNA: TGTGCCAGCAGTCTAAAGGAGCAGTTCTTC.

V gene TRBV2 combines with J gene TRBJ1-2, with D unresolved. The CDR3 covers 13 residues. V was clipped by 9 bases and J by 0 bases, with 11 bases between them. The germline CDR1 and CDR2 sequences are SNHLY and FYNNEI. The CDR3 protein is CASLTGANYGYTF. For the CDR3, the DNA is TGTGCCAGTCTGACCGGAGCTAACTATGGCTACACCTTC.

The chain links TRBV4-2 to TRBJ1-1; no reliable D call. The CDR3 contains 13 residues. The V gene's germline CDR1 is LGHNA and CDR2 YNFKEQ. The V gene lost 3 bases and the J gene lost 1 base, with 6 bases spanning the gap. The CDR3 nucleotides are TGTGCCAGCAGCCAGGCCAGGAACACTGAAGCTTTCTTT. This encodes CASSQARNTEAFF.

The gene calls are TRBV7-2 and TRBJ1-2; 12 bases match TRBD1. V was clipped by 2 bases and J by 4 bases; unmatched bases: 5. Germline V gene sequence: CDR1 SGHTA, CDR2 FQGNSA. The CDR3 extends over 16 amino acids. In DNA form, the CDR3 reads TGTGCCAGCAGCTTAAGGGACAGGGGGCTTGTCTATGGCTACACCTTC. As protein: CASSLRDRGLVYGYTF.

The chain employs TRBV7-2 and TRBJ1-2, with TRBD1 matching 8 bases. The CDR3 has 17 residues. With 2 bases clipped from V and 4 bases from J, the junction kept 12 bases outside the gene matches. Germline values: CDR1 SGHTA, CDR2 FQGNSA. Written as DNA, the CDR3 is TGTGCCAGCAGCTTATTTCAGGGGGCGCGCAGTGGCTATGGCTACACCTTC. Protein: CASSLFQGARSGYGYTF.

There are a few counts of this clone. V gene TRBV7-2 combines with J gene TRBJ2-3; 11 nucleotides match TRBD2. The CDR3 spans 16 residues. In germline, CDR1 is SGHTA, CDR2 FQGNSA. Trimming took 6 bases from V and 2 from J; bases not matched to a gene: 7. CDR3 amino acids: CASRSGTSGTTDTQYF. As DNA, the CDR3 is TGTGCCAGCAGATCCGGGACTAGCGGTACCACAGATACGCAGTATTTT.